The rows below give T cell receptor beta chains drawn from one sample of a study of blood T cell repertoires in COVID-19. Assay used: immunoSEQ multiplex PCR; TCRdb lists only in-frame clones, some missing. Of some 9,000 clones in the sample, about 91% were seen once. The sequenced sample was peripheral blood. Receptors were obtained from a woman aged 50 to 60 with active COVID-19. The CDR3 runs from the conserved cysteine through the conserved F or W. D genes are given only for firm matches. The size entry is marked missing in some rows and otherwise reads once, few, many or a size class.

DNA: TGTGCCAGCAGCCCCACCGGGGGAGGTCTGGGTACGCAGTATTTT; CDR3: CASSPTGGGLGTQYF; V: TRBV13; J: TRBJ2-3; size: NA; D: NA
DNA: TGCAGCGTTGGAGGGGGCAAGGGCTACACCTTC; CDR3: CSVGGGKGYTF; V: TRBV29-1; J: TRBJ1-2; size: NA; D: TRBD1
DNA: TGCGCCAGCAGCCCAGAGGCACAGGGGGGACCTGAAGCTTTCTTT; CDR3: CASSPEAQGGPEAFF; V: TRBV5-1; J: TRBJ1-1; size: NA; D: TRBD1
DNA: TGTGCCAGCAGCTTGGGTCTAGTGGCGTCCTACGAGCAGTACTTC; CDR3: CASSLGLVASYEQYF; V: TRBV5-6; J: TRBJ2-7; size: NA; D: NA
DNA: TGTGCCAGCAGTCTCGTCGTCAATGAGCAGTTCTTC; CDR3: CASSLVVNEQFF; V: TRBV12-3/TRBV12-4; J: TRBJ2-1; size: NA; D: NA
DNA: TGTGCCAGCAGCCCTTCACTGGGAGTGAACACTGAAGCTTTCTTT; CDR3: CASSPSLGVNTEAFF; V: TRBV7-9; J: TRBJ1-1; size: NA; D: NA
DNA: TGTGCCAGCAGTCCCGCTAGCGGACACACCGGGGAGCTGTTTTTT; CDR3: CASSPASGHTGELFF; V: TRBV5-4; J: TRBJ2-2; size: NA; D: TRBD2
DNA: TGTGCCTGGAGTTTGCGAGGACAGGTTGGGAACACTGAAGCTTTCTTT; CDR3: CAWSLRGQVGNTEAFF; V: TRBV30; J: TRBJ1-1; size: NA; D: TRBD1
DNA: TGTGCCAGCAGCTTCGGGGGGAGCAATCAGCCCCAGCATTTT; CDR3: CASSFGGSNQPQHF; V: TRBV13; J: TRBJ1-5; size: once; D: NA
DNA: TGTGCCAGCTCCACGGAGATCACAGATACGCAGTATTTT; CDR3: CASSTEITDTQYF; V: TRBV18; J: TRBJ2-3; size: NA; D: NA
DNA: TGTGCCAGCAGCCGTAGCGGGAGGGCTCTTAGTGGTGAGCAGTTCTTC; CDR3: CASSRSGRALSGEQFF; V: TRBV7-9; J: TRBJ2-1; size: NA; D: TRBD2
DNA: TGTGCCAGCAGCCAAGATCCGGGACTAGGAGGCGAGACCCAGTACTTC; CDR3: CASSQDPGLGGETQYF; V: TRBV3-1/TRBV3-2; J: TRBJ2-5; size: NA; D: TRBD2
DNA: TGCGCCAGCAGCCCGGACAGGGACTCTGGAAACACCATATATTTT; CDR3: CASSPDRDSGNTIYF; V: TRBV5-1; J: TRBJ1-3; size: NA; D: TRBD1
DNA: TGTGCCAGCAGGGGTACAGGGGGCGCCGGCTACGAGCAGTACTTC; CDR3: CASRGTGGAGYEQYF; V: TRBV6-5; J: TRBJ2-7; size: NA; D: TRBD1
DNA: TGTGCCAGCAGCCGGGAATCTAGTGTCGAGACCCAGTACTTC; CDR3: CASSRESSVETQYF; V: TRBV11-2; J: TRBJ2-5; size: NA; D: NA
DNA: TGTGCCAGCAGCCAAGGGGCGGGAGGGCGAAAAGATACGCAGTATTTT; CDR3: CASSQGAGGRKDTQYF; V: TRBV3-1/TRBV3-2; J: TRBJ2-3; size: NA; D: TRBD2
DNA: TGCAGTGCTAGGGCGGACTACGAGCAGTACTTC; CDR3: CSARADYEQYF; V: TRBV20-1; J: TRBJ2-7; size: NA; D: NA
DNA: TGTGCAAGTCGCACAGGGGAACATCAGCCCCAGCATTTT; CDR3: CASRTGEHQPQHF; V: TRBV12-2; J: TRBJ1-5; size: NA; D: NA
DNA: TGCGCCAGCAGCTTGGTAGTAGGGCAGGGGGCAAACATTCAGTACTTC; CDR3: CASSLVVGQGANIQYF; V: TRBV5-1; J: TRBJ2-4; size: NA; D: TRBD1
DNA: TGTGCCAGCAGTCCCCCCCGCAGGGGGCTGAGGAACACTGAAGCTTTCTTT; CDR3: CASSPPRRGLRNTEAFF; V: TRBV6-6; J: TRBJ1-1; size: NA; D: TRBD1
DNA: TGTGCCAGTAGTTCTAGGGGGCGAGGTTATAGCAATCAGCCCCAGCATTTT; CDR3: CASSSRGRGYSNQPQHF; V: TRBV19; J: TRBJ1-5; size: NA; D: TRBD1
DNA: TGTGCCAGCAGTTCGACTAGCTTTAAGGCCGGGGAGCTGTTTTTT; CDR3: CASSSTSFKAGELFF; V: TRBV28; J: TRBJ2-2; size: NA; D: TRBD2
DNA: TGTGCCAGCTCACCAAGGCAGGGGATAGATACGCAGTATTTT; CDR3: CASSPRQGIDTQYF; V: TRBV18; J: TRBJ2-3; size: NA; D: NA
DNA: TGTGCCAGTAGAGGACCGGGACAGGGCTACTACAATGAGCAGTTCTTC; CDR3: CASRGPGQGYYNEQFF; V: TRBV19; J: TRBJ2-1; size: NA; D: TRBD1
DNA: TGTGCCAGCAGTCTCCGGCCGAGAGGGGAAAAACTGTTTTTT; CDR3: CASSLRPRGEKLFF; V: TRBV28; J: TRBJ1-4; size: NA; D: NA
DNA: TGCGCCAGCAGCTTGGACAGGGGTGAAGCTTTCTTT; CDR3: CASSLDRGEAFF; V: TRBV5-1; J: TRBJ1-1; size: NA; D: TRBD1
DNA: TGTGCCAGCAGTTATACCCGCGAGACAGGGGGCTACGAGCAGTACTTC; CDR3: CASSYTRETGGYEQYF; V: TRBV28; J: TRBJ2-7; size: NA; D: TRBD1
DNA: TGTGCCAGCAGTTTAGGGCTAGGGGGACACGAGCAGTACTTC; CDR3: CASSLGLGGHEQYF; V: TRBV27; J: TRBJ2-7; size: NA; D: NA
DNA: TGTGCCAGCAGCTTTGGCGGGGAAAGCTCCTACAATGAGCAGTTCTTC; CDR3: CASSFGGESSYNEQFF; V: TRBV11-2; J: TRBJ2-1; size: NA; D: NA
DNA: TGTGCCAGCAGCTTAGCGGGGGTCTTACAGGGTATCTATGGCTACACCTTC; CDR3: CASSLAGVLQGIYGYTF; V: TRBV7-9; J: TRBJ1-2; size: NA; D: NA
DNA: TGTGCCAGCTCGTCCGGGACAGACTTCTTAGGCAATCAGCCCCAGCATTTT; CDR3: CASSSGTDFLGNQPQHF; V: TRBV27; J: TRBJ1-5; size: NA; D: TRBD1
DNA: TGTGCCAGCAGCGTAGGGGGGCAGAACTCTGGAAACACCATATATTTT; CDR3: CASSVGGQNSGNTIYF; V: TRBV9; J: TRBJ1-3; size: NA; D: NA
DNA: TGTGCCATCAGTGCCGGGACAGCTTCACAGATTAGGCAGTATTTT; CDR3: CAISAGTASQIRQYF; V: TRBV10-3; J: TRBJ2-3; size: NA; D: TRBD1